A selection of T cell receptor beta chains follows, all from one sample in a study of cytomegalovirus exposure and HLA in healthy donors. Measured with immunoSEQ multiplex PCR; TCRdb has only the in-frame clones, and not every one. This table holds approximately 210,000 clones, approximately 79% found once. Sequenced input: PBMCs. Every receptor here comes from a male donor in good health and CMV-seronegative. Both conserved end residues are part of each CDR3. D genes are given only for firm matches. The listing skips clone size in some rows; elsewhere it reads once, few, many or a size class.

D	V	size	J	DNA	CDR3
.	TRBV10-1	.	TRBJ2-7	TGCGCCAGCAGAAACGTTTCTAGCTCCTACGAGCAGTACTTC	CASRNVSSSYEQYF
.	TRBV19	.	TRBJ1-4	TGTGCCAGTAGTATCTTCTCGGAGGGTGAAAAACTGTTTTTT	CASSIFSEGEKLFF
.	TRBV5-4	.	TRBJ1-2	TGTGCCAGCAGCTTGTCGCCAGGGGATGGCTACACCTTC	CASSLSPGDGYTF
.	TRBV7-3	.	TRBJ1-5	TGTGCCAGCAGCTTAATAGGGGGTAGCAATCAGCCCCAGCATTTT	CASSLIGGSNQPQHF
TRBD1	TRBV27	once	TRBJ1-4	TGTGCCAGCAGTTTATTGGGACAGAACGAAAAACTGTTTTTT	CASSLLGQNEKLFF
.	TRBV5-6	.	TRBJ2-3	TGTGCCAGCAGCTTGCGGGGGTGGGGCACAGATACGCAGTATTTT	CASSLRGWGTDTQYF
.	TRBV5-4	.	TRBJ1-4	TGTGCCAGCAGCTTGATAGGGGAGGGTTTGGAAAAACTGTTTTTT	CASSLIGEGLEKLFF
.	TRBV7-3	.	TRBJ2-5	TGTGCCAGCAGCTTAACGGAACAGGGCTTAGAGACCCAGTACTTC	CASSLTEQGLETQYF
.	TRBV4-3	few	TRBJ2-7	TGCGCCAGCAGCCAAGATACAGGGTGGTACGAGCAGTACTTC	CASSQDTGWYEQYF
.	TRBV10-3	.	TRBJ2-3	TGTGCCATCAGTGAGCGCCGGGAGCAGGATACGCAGTATTTT	CAISERREQDTQYF
TRBD1	TRBV5-1	.	TRBJ2-7	TGCGCCAGCAGCGAGGGGACAGGGTGGGTCTACGAGCAGTACTTC	CASSEGTGWVYEQYF
TRBD1	TRBV20-1	.	TRBJ1-2	TGCAGTGCTGGGACAGGGAACGGCTACACCTTC	CSAGTGNGYTF
.	TRBV6-1	.	TRBJ1-5	TGTGCCAGCAGTGAAGAAACAGGTGGTCAGCCCCAGCATTTT	CASSEETGGQPQHF
TRBD2	TRBV27	.	TRBJ2-5	TGTGCCAGCAGCCGCAGGACTAGCGGGAGAATAGAGACCCAGTACTTC	CASSRRTSGRIETQYF
.	TRBV7-2	.	TRBJ1-4	TGTGCCAGCAGCTTCACAGCAGCAACTAATGAAAAACTGTTTTTT	CASSFTAATNEKLFF
.	TRBV5-5	.	TRBJ2-2	TGTGCCAGCAGCTTGGGGGGCCCCGGGGAGCTGTTTTTT	CASSLGGPGELFF
.	TRBV30	.	TRBJ2-7	TGTGCCTGGAAAGAGGGTCTAGGCGAGCAGTACTTC	CAWKEGLGEQYF
.	TRBV7-6	few	TRBJ2-5	TGTGCCAGCAGCGATTACCCGTTAGGGGAAGAGACCCAGTACTTC	CASSDYPLGEETQYF
.	TRBV7-3	.	TRBJ2-2	TGTGCCAGCAGCTTGGTCCGAGCGCCGACCACCGGGGAGCTGTTTTTT	CASSLVRAPTTGELFF
TRBD2	TRBV28	.	TRBJ2-1	TGTGCCAGCAGTCCACTAGCGGTAAACTACAATGAGCAGTTCTTC	CASSPLAVNYNEQFF
.	TRBV4-1	.	TRBJ2-4	TGCGCCAGCAGCCAAGCGGCCGATCGACTGCCCCTATTC	CASSQAADRLPLF
TRBD1	TRBV2	.	TRBJ1-6	TGTGCCAGCAGGGACAGGTATAATTCACCCCTCCACTTT	CASRDRYNSPLHF